These T cell receptor beta chains were read from a single sample in a study of T cell responses to AZD1222 COVID-19 vaccine. Sequencing was performed with immunoSEQ multiplex PCR; in TCRdb, only in-frame clones are kept and a portion is missing. The repertoire has some 130,000 clones, approximately 90% of them found once; the top ten carry about 3.7%. The material sequenced was peripheral blood, taken on day 0 of AZD1222 vaccination. The receptors shown here come from an adult in good health. The CDR3 runs from the conserved cysteine through the conserved F or W. D genes are given only for firm matches. The size entry is marked missing in some rows and otherwise reads once, few, many or a size class.

cdr3_nt: TGTGCCAGCAGTTCCACAGGGGGGGACACCGGGGAGCTGTTTTTT; cdr3_aa: CASSSTGGDTGELFF; clone_size: .; d_call: .; v_call: TRBV27; j_call: TRBJ2-2
cdr3_nt: TGTGCCAGCAGCTTTTTCATAAGGGCGTACGAGCAGTACTTC; cdr3_aa: CASSFFIRAYEQYF; clone_size: .; d_call: .; v_call: TRBV11-2; j_call: TRBJ2-7
cdr3_nt: TGTGCCAGCAGTGAAGAGGCAGGCTATGGCTACACCTTC; cdr3_aa: CASSEEAGYGYTF; clone_size: .; d_call: .; v_call: TRBV6-1; j_call: TRBJ1-2
cdr3_nt: TGCGCCAGCAACCCGGGGCAAAACTATGGCTACACCTTC; cdr3_aa: CASNPGQNYGYTF; clone_size: .; d_call: .; v_call: TRBV5-1; j_call: TRBJ1-2
cdr3_nt: TGTGCCAGCAGTAGGGACAATTACAATGAGCAGTTCTTC; cdr3_aa: CASSRDNYNEQFF; clone_size: .; d_call: .; v_call: TRBV12-3/TRBV12-4; j_call: TRBJ2-1
cdr3_nt: TGTGCCAGCAGCTTAGGCCCACGAGGCACTCAATCACCCCTCCACTTT; cdr3_aa: CASSLGPRGTQSPLHF; clone_size: .; d_call: .; v_call: TRBV7-8; j_call: TRBJ1-6
cdr3_nt: TGCGCCAGCAGCTTGGACTACAACGGGGAGCTGTTTTTT; cdr3_aa: CASSLDYNGELFF; clone_size: .; d_call: .; v_call: TRBV5-1; j_call: TRBJ2-2
cdr3_nt: TGTGCCAGTACCCTCACCCGTTCCAATGGCTACACCTTC; cdr3_aa: CASTLTRSNGYTF; clone_size: .; d_call: .; v_call: TRBV19; j_call: TRBJ1-2
cdr3_nt: TGTGCCAGCAGCCATACAGGGATCCCCTACGAGCAGTACTTC; cdr3_aa: CASSHTGIPYEQYF; clone_size: .; d_call: .; v_call: TRBV5-4; j_call: TRBJ2-7
cdr3_nt: TGCGCCAGCAGCCAACCGCGGGGTGAGCAGTTCTTC; cdr3_aa: CASSQPRGEQFF; clone_size: .; d_call: .; v_call: TRBV4-1; j_call: TRBJ2-1
cdr3_nt: TGTGCCAGCAGTTTATACCCGGGCCAGAACACTGAAGCTTTCTTT; cdr3_aa: CASSLYPGQNTEAFF; clone_size: .; d_call: .; v_call: TRBV28; j_call: TRBJ1-1
cdr3_nt: TGCAGTGCTAGCAAAGTGGGTGAGCAGTTCTTC; cdr3_aa: CSASKVGEQFF; clone_size: .; d_call: .; v_call: TRBV20-1; j_call: TRBJ2-1
cdr3_nt: TGTGCCAGCTCACCAGCTGGGAACACTGAAGCTTTCTTT; cdr3_aa: CASSPAGNTEAFF; clone_size: .; d_call: .; v_call: TRBV18; j_call: TRBJ1-1
cdr3_nt: TGTGCCATCAGGGGGGATCCTACTAATGAGCAGTTCTTC; cdr3_aa: CAIRGDPTNEQFF; clone_size: few; d_call: .; v_call: TRBV10-3; j_call: TRBJ2-1
cdr3_nt: TGTGCCAGCAGGGTTTTGGGGGTCTACGAGCAGTACTTC; cdr3_aa: CASRVLGVYEQYF; clone_size: .; d_call: .; v_call: TRBV2; j_call: TRBJ2-7
cdr3_nt: TGCGCCAGCAGCGGCAGTGTGTTATATGGCTACACCTTC; cdr3_aa: CASSGSVLYGYTF; clone_size: .; d_call: .; v_call: TRBV5-1; j_call: TRBJ1-2
cdr3_nt: TGTGCCAGCACCCCTGGGGCAAGAGCGGGAGGGGCAGATACGCAGTATTTT; cdr3_aa: CASTPGARAGGADTQYF; clone_size: .; d_call: TRBD2; v_call: TRBV9; j_call: TRBJ2-3
cdr3_nt: TGTGCCAGCAGTTTATCTGGTGATACGCAGTATTTT; cdr3_aa: CASSLSGDTQYF; clone_size: .; d_call: .; v_call: TRBV27; j_call: TRBJ2-3
cdr3_nt: TGTGCCAGCAGCCCCCGCTTGAGGGATGAGCAGTTCTTC; cdr3_aa: CASSPRLRDEQFF; clone_size: once; d_call: .; v_call: TRBV7-9; j_call: TRBJ2-1
cdr3_nt: TGTGCCAGCAGTTACGGGCTAGCGGGAAGGGAGACCCAGTACTTC; cdr3_aa: CASSYGLAGRETQYF; clone_size: .; d_call: TRBD2; v_call: TRBV6-5; j_call: TRBJ2-5
cdr3_nt: TGTGCCAGCAGCTCAGTTTTCGGGACAGGGAGTAACGAGCAGTACTTC; cdr3_aa: CASSSVFGTGSNEQYF; clone_size: .; d_call: TRBD1; v_call: TRBV11-3; j_call: TRBJ2-7
cdr3_nt: TGTGCCAGCAGCTCCGCCGTCGGGACAGGGAGGGGCTACACCTTC; cdr3_aa: CASSSAVGTGRGYTF; clone_size: once; d_call: TRBD1; v_call: TRBV5-6; j_call: TRBJ1-2
cdr3_nt: TGTGCCAGCGGGGGACTAGCGGGAGGTGGGGCAGAGACCCAGTACTTC; cdr3_aa: CASGGLAGGGAETQYF; clone_size: .; d_call: TRBD2; v_call: TRBV7-6; j_call: TRBJ2-5
cdr3_nt: TGCAGCGTTGAAGGGGTGCAGGGGCCCAGCTCCTACAATGAGCAGTTCTTC; cdr3_aa: CSVEGVQGPSSYNEQFF; clone_size: .; d_call: .; v_call: TRBV29-1; j_call: TRBJ2-1
cdr3_nt: TGTGCCAGCAGTTTGGTTAACGGCGAGCAGTACTTC; cdr3_aa: CASSLVNGEQYF; clone_size: .; d_call: .; v_call: TRBV27; j_call: TRBJ2-7
cdr3_nt: TGTGCCAGCAGTTTCGACAGGGGAGATTCACCCCTCCACTTT; cdr3_aa: CASSFDRGDSPLHF; clone_size: .; d_call: TRBD1; v_call: TRBV27; j_call: TRBJ1-6
cdr3_nt: TGCGCCAGCAGTCAATCGAGAAACTCTGGGGCCAACGTCCTGACTTTC; cdr3_aa: CASSQSRNSGANVLTF; clone_size: .; d_call: .; v_call: TRBV23-1; j_call: TRBJ2-6
cdr3_nt: TGTGCCAGCAGGGTCTGGGGGGGGGCCAATCAGCCCCAGCATTTT; cdr3_aa: CASRVWGGANQPQHF; clone_size: once; d_call: .; v_call: TRBV6-1; j_call: TRBJ1-5
cdr3_nt: TGTGCCAGCAGCTTGTACAGGGGCGCAACTAATGAAAAACTGTTTTTT; cdr3_aa: CASSLYRGATNEKLFF; clone_size: .; d_call: TRBD1; v_call: TRBV5-4; j_call: TRBJ1-4
cdr3_nt: TGTGCCAGCAGTGGTGGGAAGAAGGGCTGGAATCAGCCCCAGCATTTT; cdr3_aa: CASSGGKKGWNQPQHF; clone_size: .; d_call: .; v_call: TRBV6-1; j_call: TRBJ1-5
cdr3_nt: TGTGCCAGCAGCCTCTTAGGCACTGAAGCTTTCTTT; cdr3_aa: CASSLLGTEAFF; clone_size: .; d_call: .; v_call: TRBV5-4; j_call: TRBJ1-1
cdr3_nt: TGTGCCAGCAGCTGGGGGACTAGCGGGATTTACAATGAGCAGTTCTTC; cdr3_aa: CASSWGTSGIYNEQFF; clone_size: .; d_call: TRBD2; v_call: TRBV7-8; j_call: TRBJ2-1
cdr3_nt: TGCACCAGCAGCCGGGGACCTCCCCAGACCCAGTACTTC; cdr3_aa: CTSSRGPPQTQYF; clone_size: .; d_call: .; v_call: TRBV1; j_call: TRBJ2-5
cdr3_nt: TGTGCCAGCAGCGTACTGTCGGCGGACGGGGAGCTGTTTTTT; cdr3_aa: CASSVLSADGELFF; clone_size: few; d_call: .; v_call: TRBV9; j_call: TRBJ2-2
cdr3_nt: TGTGCCAGCAGTTTGAGAATGGTGGCGGGCACTGAAGCTTTCTTT; cdr3_aa: CASSLRMVAGTEAFF; clone_size: .; d_call: .; v_call: TRBV28; j_call: TRBJ1-1
cdr3_nt: TGTGCCAGCAGCTTAACAGCTCTGGGTGAGCAGTTCTTC; cdr3_aa: CASSLTALGEQFF; clone_size: .; d_call: .; v_call: TRBV11-3; j_call: TRBJ2-1
cdr3_nt: TGTGCCAGCAGCACGGGACAGGGGGCATCTCAGCCCCAGCATTTT; cdr3_aa: CASSTGQGASQPQHF; clone_size: .; d_call: TRBD1; v_call: TRBV5-5; j_call: TRBJ1-5
cdr3_nt: TGCGCCAGTTCGGAGGGGACAGGGCCCCAGCCCCAGCATTTT; cdr3_aa: CASSEGTGPQPQHF; clone_size: once; d_call: TRBD1; v_call: TRBV10-1; j_call: TRBJ1-5
cdr3_nt: TGTCCAATACCTCGGACAGGGGCACTCCGGAAGCCCCAGCATTTT; cdr3_aa: CPIPRTGALRKPQHF; clone_size: .; d_call: TRBD1; v_call: TRBV6-6; j_call: TRBJ1-5
cdr3_nt: TGTGCCAGCAGCTTGAGGGGGCCCCTCGAGCAGTTCTTC; cdr3_aa: CASSLRGPLEQFF; clone_size: once; d_call: TRBD1; v_call: TRBV7-2; j_call: TRBJ2-1
cdr3_nt: TGTGCCAGCAGCCAAGTATGGCCCCGGGGAGGTGGAGAGACCCAGTACTTC; cdr3_aa: CASSQVWPRGGGETQYF; clone_size: .; d_call: .; v_call: TRBV3-1/TRBV3-2; j_call: TRBJ2-5
cdr3_nt: TGTGCCATCGTTCTTTGGCTAGCGAAGACCTACGAGCAGTACTTC; cdr3_aa: CAIVLWLAKTYEQYF; clone_size: .; d_call: .; v_call: TRBV10-3; j_call: TRBJ2-7
cdr3_nt: TGTGCCAGCAGCTTGACTAGCGTGGTTTCCGAGCAGTACTTC; cdr3_aa: CASSLTSVVSEQYF; clone_size: .; d_call: TRBD2; v_call: TRBV7-2; j_call: TRBJ2-7
cdr3_nt: TGCGCCAGCAGCCAGCAGGGGGGCACTGAAGCTTTCTTT; cdr3_aa: CASSQQGGTEAFF; clone_size: .; d_call: TRBD1; v_call: TRBV5-1; j_call: TRBJ1-1
cdr3_nt: TGCGCCAGCAGCGTCGTACAGGGGGGCTATGGCTACACCTTC; cdr3_aa: CASSVVQGGYGYTF; clone_size: .; d_call: TRBD1; v_call: TRBV5-1; j_call: TRBJ1-2
cdr3_nt: TGTGCCAGCTCACCACTCGGTACAGGGGACACTGAAGCTTTCTTT; cdr3_aa: CASSPLGTGDTEAFF; clone_size: .; d_call: TRBD1; v_call: TRBV18; j_call: TRBJ1-1
cdr3_nt: TGTGCCAGCAGCCAAAGGCTACAGACCGCGAACACTGAAGCTTTCTTT; cdr3_aa: CASSQRLQTANTEAFF; clone_size: .; d_call: .; v_call: TRBV14; j_call: TRBJ1-1
cdr3_nt: TGTGCCAGCAGCGCAGGGGAGAACACTGAAGCTTTCTTT; cdr3_aa: CASSAGENTEAFF; clone_size: .; d_call: .; v_call: TRBV6-4; j_call: TRBJ1-1
cdr3_nt: TGTGCCAGCAAACAGGTACTTGAGTACACTGAAGCTTTCTTT; cdr3_aa: CASKQVLEYTEAFF; clone_size: .; d_call: .; v_call: TRBV7-2; j_call: TRBJ1-1
cdr3_nt: TGTGCCAGCAGCTTAACTAGAGGTTTTGGCCATGAGCAGTTCTTC; cdr3_aa: CASSLTRGFGHEQFF; clone_size: .; d_call: .; v_call: TRBV7-3; j_call: TRBJ2-1
cdr3_nt: TGTGCCAGCTCGCCCATTGACAGGGGCGGGGATCAGCCCCAGCATTTT; cdr3_aa: CASSPIDRGGDQPQHF; clone_size: .; d_call: TRBD1; v_call: TRBV18; j_call: TRBJ1-5
cdr3_nt: TGTGCCAGCAGTTACGTTCCGGGACAGGGGGCCTACAATGAGCAGTTCTTC; cdr3_aa: CASSYVPGQGAYNEQFF; clone_size: .; d_call: TRBD1; v_call: TRBV6-2/TRBV6-3; j_call: TRBJ2-1
cdr3_nt: TGTGCCACCTCTCGGGGGGCCTTAACCTACAATGAGCAGTTCTTC; cdr3_aa: CATSRGALTYNEQFF; clone_size: .; d_call: .; v_call: TRBV19; j_call: TRBJ2-1
cdr3_nt: TGTGCCTCCCCGGGGTGCCACGAGCAGTACTTC; cdr3_aa: CASPGCHEQYF; clone_size: .; d_call: .; v_call: TRBV3-1/TRBV3-2; j_call: TRBJ2-7
cdr3_nt: TGTGCCAGCAGTTACTCCCGGGATTTCGACGTCCTGACTTTC; cdr3_aa: CASSYSRDFDVLTF; clone_size: few; d_call: .; v_call: TRBV6-2/TRBV6-3; j_call: TRBJ2-6
cdr3_nt: TGTGCCAGCAGCCACGGGACTCGACATTACGAGCAGTACTTC; cdr3_aa: CASSHGTRHYEQYF; clone_size: .; d_call: .; v_call: TRBV3-1/TRBV3-2; j_call: TRBJ2-7
cdr3_nt: TGTGCCTGGAGTCCGTTACCAGCGGGGATCTCCTACAATGAGCAGTTCTTC; cdr3_aa: CAWSPLPAGISYNEQFF; clone_size: .; d_call: TRBD2; v_call: TRBV30; j_call: TRBJ2-1
cdr3_nt: TGCGCCAGCAGCACGGAGGGGCACTACGAGCAGTACTTC; cdr3_aa: CASSTEGHYEQYF; clone_size: .; d_call: .; v_call: TRBV5-1; j_call: TRBJ2-7
cdr3_nt: TGTGCCAGCAGCGTGTTGGGGGGTAACGACTCTGGAAACACCATATATTTT; cdr3_aa: CASSVLGGNDSGNTIYF; clone_size: .; d_call: .; v_call: TRBV9; j_call: TRBJ1-3
cdr3_nt: TGTGCCAGCAGGCAAAGCTCCTACAATGAGCAGTTCTTC; cdr3_aa: CASRQSSYNEQFF; clone_size: .; d_call: .; v_call: TRBV6-5; j_call: TRBJ2-1